A single sample is the source of the 32 T cell receptor beta chains below, sequenced in a study of T cells after yellow fever vaccination. TCRdb processed the 5' RACE reads anew with MiXCR; each CDR3 protein has one entry. The table lists about 300,000 distinct CDR3 sequences, around 7% of them singletons. Specimen: PBMCs, collected about 41 days after the first yellow fever vaccination. The receptor set was obtained from a man younger than 35 who received the YFV17D yellow fever vaccine.

The rearrangement uses TRBV6-1 and TRBJ1-6, with unresolved D. From germline, CDR1 is MNHNS and CDR2 SASEGT. The CDR3 sequence is 18 residues long. Trimming left V 2 bases short and J 4 bases short, with 18 bases between. The CDR3 reads CASSEIQEWRPYNSPLHF. CDR3 DNA: TGTGCCAGCAGTGAAATTCAAGAGTGGCGACCTTATAATTCACCCCTCCACTTT.

This clonotype was seen a few times. The chain carries TRBV3-1 and TRBJ1-1, with TRBD1 as a possible D gene (6 bases). The V gene's germline CDR1 is LGHDT and CDR2 YNNKEL (reference sequence). The V and J ends lost 2 bases and 5 bases respectively, with 18 bases between them. This CDR3 region has 16 residues. In nucleotides, the CDR3 is TGTGCCAGCAGCCAAAGACCCGACAGGAGAGGAACTGAAGCTTTCTTT. Translation: CASSQRPDRRGTEAFF.

This clonotype was seen ten or more times. The chain couples TRBV7-2 to TRBJ2-3; D gene unclear. The CDR3 length is 14 residues. Germline V lookup: CDR1 SGHTA, CDR2 FQGNSA. V dropped 2 bases and J dropped 0 bases, with 6 bases sitting between them. CDR3 nucleotides: TGTGCCAGCAGCTTACAGGCTAGCACAGATACGCAGTATTTT. Its translation: CASSLQASTDTQYF.

J is TRBJ2-3 and V is TRBV6-5, with 8 bases fitting TRBD2. Germline trimming cut 0 bases from V and 1 base from J; bases unmatched to any gene: 6. This CDR3 has 17 amino acids. Germline-derived CDR1 and CDR2 are MNHEY and SVGAGI. The CDR3 DNA is TGTGCCAGCAGTTACTCCGGGGGGGCCGTGGGCACAGATACGCAGTATTTT. Residues: CASSYSGGAVGTDTQYF.

Only a few counts were recorded for this clonotype. The chain couples TRBV7-2 to TRBJ1-5; D is perhaps TRBD1 (5 bases). The CDR3 sequence is 15 residues long. CDR1 SGHTA and CDR2 FQGNSA come from the germline V gene. The germline V and J ends were trimmed by 3 bases and 9 bases, with 18 bases remaining between them. The CDR3 DNA follows: TGTGCCAGCAGCTTTTCGGGGACGGCCCAACCGCCCCAGCATTTT. Encoded protein: CASSFSGTAQPPQHF. Drawing the rest from reference TRBV7-2 and TRBJ1-5, the complete variable domain is GAGVSQSPSNKVTEKGKDVELRCDPISGHTALYWYRQSLGQGLEFLIYFQGNSAPDKSGLPSDRFSAERTGGSVSTLTIQRTQQEDSAVYLCASSFSGTAQPPQHFGDGTRLSIL.

The chain recombines TRBV15 with TRBJ2-7, with a possible D match to TRBD2 (6 bases). The germline V gene encodes CDR1 LNHNV and CDR2 YYDKDF (reference sequence). V gave up 6 bases and J gave up 6 bases, with 15 bases separating them. This CDR3 comprises 13 residues. The CDR3 nucleotides are TGTGCCACCAGTCCGGAGGGCTGGCGCGAGCAGTACTTC. This translates into CATSPEGWREQYF.

The chain is built from TRBV7-9 and TRBJ1-1, with 7 bases identical to TRBD1. The CDR3 has 12 residues. In germline, CDR1 is SEHNR, CDR2 FQNEAQ (reference sequence). V dropped 7 bases and J dropped 7; count of bases not matched to a gene: 6. Here the CDR3 reads CASTLGQLEAFF. The DNA for the CDR3 is TGTGCCAGCACACTGGGACAGCTTGAAGCTTTCTTT.

The chain uses TRBV20-1 and TRBJ1-5; D gene uncertain. With 3 bases removed from V and 7 bases from J, the gap between germline ends came to 13 bases. The CDR3 has 13 residues. Looked up from germline, CDR1 is DFQATT and CDR2 is SNEGSKA (reference sequence). CDR3 protein: CSARIGIGQPQHF. The CDR3 DNA reads TGCAGTGCTAGGATTGGGATAGGGCAGCCCCAGCATTTT.

This clonotype was seen a handful of times. The genes are TRBV5-1 and TRBJ2-5, with 7 bases fitting TRBD1. V trimming: 0 bases; J trimming: 4 bases; junction bases outside the gene matches: 9. The CDR3 totals 16 residues. Germline V CDR1 and CDR2: SGHRS, YFSETQ. DNA for the CDR3: TGCGCCAGCAGCTTGGCTCTACAGGGGCTTGGAGAGACCCAGTACTTC. This translates into CASSLALQGLGETQYF. Full variable domain (rest looked up from reference TRBV5-1 and TRBJ2-5): KAGVTQTPRYLIKTRGQQVTLSCSPISGHRSVSWYQQTPGQGLQFLFEYFSETQRNKGNFPGRFSGRQFSNSRSEMNVSTLELGDSALYLCASSLALQGLGETQYFGPGTRLLVL.

This clonotype was detected ten times or more. The germline gene is not matched at one end of the junction; a read error may be the cause. The chain combines TRBV5-1 with TRBJ2-2, with a weak D call TRBD2 (6 bases). Germline loops: CDR1 SGHRS, CDR2 YFSETQ. The CDR3 extends over 13 amino acids. CDR3 sequence: CASSFGGTGELFF. The CDR3 nucleotides read TGTGCCAGCAGCTTTGGGGGGACCGGGGAGCTGTTTTTT. Based on the CDR3 plus reference TRBV5-1 and TRBJ2-2, the full variable domain is KAGVTQTPRYLIKTRGQQVTLSCSPISGHRSVSWYQQTPGQGLQFLFEYFSETQRNKGNFPGRFSGRQFSNSRSEMNVSTLELGDSALYLCASSFGGTGELFFGEGSRLTVL.

This clonotype was seen a few times. The chain employs TRBV18 and TRBJ2-3, with D unclear. Germline CDR1 is KGHSH and CDR2 is LQKENI. CDR3 size: 13 residues. Trimming left V 3 bases short and J 3 bases short, with 7 bases between. In DNA, the CDR3 is TGTGCCAGCTCACCGAGTCCTACAGATACGCAGTATTTT. The encoded protein is CASSPSPTDTQYF.

In its sample, this clonotype was seen a few times. V usage is TRBV5-1 and J usage is TRBJ2-5; D unresolved. V lost 0 bases and J 2 bases, leaving 17 bases between the germline ends. The CDR3 consists of 17 residues. Germline V lookup: CDR1 SGHRS, CDR2 YFSETQ. The CDR3 here is CASSLAGYRLEQETQYF. The CDR3 nucleotides read TGCGCCAGCAGCTTGGCCGGTTACAGATTAGAACAAGAGACCCAGTACTTC.

In its sample, this clonotype was seen a few times. This sequence joins TRBV7-2 and TRBJ2-3; unclear D gene. The ends were cut back, 2 bases at V and 11 bases at J, with 11 bases in the middle. This CDR3 is built from 12 residues. Germline-derived CDR1 and CDR2 are SGHTA and FQGNSA. CDR3 sequence reads: CASSLWPTLQYF. The CDR3 region has the DNA TGTGCCAGCAGCTTATGGCCAACCCTGCAGTATTTT.

The chain is built from TRBV5-1 and TRBJ2-2; no firm D call. V lost 6 bases to trimming and J lost 5 bases, with 17 bases between them. There are 15 residues in the CDR3. The germline CDR1 and CDR2 sequences are SGHRS and YFSETQ. The CDR3 protein is CASKDDPGGTGELFF. The CDR3 bases are TGCGCCAGCAAGGACGATCCAGGTGGAACCGGGGAGCTGTTTTTT.

The sample holds many counts of this clonotype. V and J are TRBV20-1 and TRBJ2-3, with D possibly matching TRBD2 (5 bases). There are 16 residues in the CDR3. Trimming shortened V by 0 bases and J by 2 bases, and 15 bases separated the two germline ends. Germline CDR1 reads DFQATT; CDR2 reads SNEGSKA (reference sequence). The CDR3 DNA sequence: TGCAGTGCTAGAGAGAGCACGACTATTTTCACAGATACGCAGTATTTT. It is translated as CSARESTTIFTDTQYF.

This clonotype has just a few counts. The chain recombines TRBV5-1 with TRBJ1-3; D remains ambiguous. Trimming left V 0 bases short and J 0 bases short, with 10 bases between. The germline V gene encodes CDR1 SGHRS and CDR2 YFSETQ. This CDR3 region has 16 residues. CDR3 sequence: CASSLVPSYSGNTIYF. Here the CDR3 DNA reads TGCGCCAGCAGCTTGGTTCCCTCCTACTCTGGAAACACCATATATTTT.

The table lists this clonotype with many counts. The chain couples TRBV12-3 or TRBV12-4 to TRBJ2-4; D tentatively fits TRBD1 or TRBD2 (5 bases each). The V end was cut by 4 bases, the J end by 13 bases, with 20 bases between. This CDR3 is 14 amino acids long. CDR3 nucleotides: TGTGCCAGCAGTTCCCCGGGACCGAGCCTGGGGCAGTACTTC. It specifies CASSSPGPSLGQYF.

This clonotype appeared a few times. This chain joins TRBV5-6 and TRBJ2-7; D is possibly TRBD1 or TRBD2 (5 bases each). Germline V CDR1 and CDR2: SGHDT, YYEEEE. Trimming took off 2 bases at V and 6 bases at J, with 18 bases between the two ends. This CDR3 contains 15 residues. The CDR3 spells CASSLDPRGLGEQYV. CDR3 nucleotide sequence: TGTGCCAGCAGCTTAGACCCCCGGGGCCTGGGCGAGCAGTACGTC.

This clonotype showed up just a few times. The V gene is TRBV10-3, the J gene TRBJ2-1, with D possibly TRBD2 on 6 matching bases. V was trimmed by 7 bases and J by 6 bases, leaving 22 bases between them. The germline V gene encodes CDR1 ENHRY and CDR2 SYGVKD. The CDR3 is made up of 16 amino acids. The CDR3 DNA reads as TGTGCCATCAATCCGGGACTTCTCCTCGGAGGCAATGAGCAGTTCTTC. Protein sequence: CAINPGLLLGGNEQFF.

The J gene is TRBJ2-5, the V gene TRBV7-2; TRBD2 matches 8 bases. The V and J ends lost 1 base and 4 bases, in that order; junction bases with no gene match: 8. The CDR3 runs 16 residues. Germline-derived CDR1 and CDR2 are SGHTA and FQGNSA. For the CDR3, the DNA is TGTGCCAGCAGCTTAGGCCATCGGGGGGGTGGAGAGACCCAGTACTTC. Protein: CASSLGHRGGGETQYF.

This clonotype showed up just a few times. The chain couples TRBV20-1 to TRBJ1-1, with 8 bases fitting TRBD1. The junction had 13 bases not matched to a gene; V was cut back by 1 base and J by 6 bases. Germline-derived CDR1 and CDR2 are DFQATT and SNEGSKA (reference sequence). The length of the CDR3 is 16 residues. The CDR3 sequence: CSARGVPDRGSSEAFF. The CDR3 DNA follows: TGCAGTGCTAGAGGTGTGCCTGACAGGGGAAGTTCTGAAGCTTTCTTT.

The V call is TRBV7-2, the J call TRBJ1-4; no reliable D call. The CDR3 is 14 residues long. The V end lost 6 bases, the J end lost 8 bases, and 16 bases lay between the germline ends. Germline CDR1 is SGHTA and CDR2 is FQGNSA. CDR3 coding DNA: TGTGCCAGCAGACCGGCGCGGGGAGTCGAAAAACTGTTTTTT. It yields the protein CASRPARGVEKLFF.

Ten or more counts support this clonotype. The chain links TRBV28 to TRBJ1-5, with D perhaps matching TRBD1 (6 bases). Trimming pared 4 bases from V and 3 bases from J, leaving 13 bases between. The CDR3 length is 15 residues. CDR1 MDHEN and CDR2 SYDVKM come from the germline V gene. CDR3 protein: CASSSGGGNNQPQHF. The CDR3 DNA reads as TGTGCCAGCAGTTCAGGAGGGGGGAACAATCAGCCCCAGCATTTT.

This clonotype was seen ten or more times. The rearrangement uses TRBV10-3 and TRBJ2-7, with 8 positions matching TRBD2. Germline V CDR1 and CDR2: ENHRY, SYGVKD. V gave up 4 bases and J gave up 5 bases; unmatched junction bases: 10. The CDR3 extends over 15 amino acids. CDR3: CAISGKAGVSDEQYF. As DNA, the CDR3 is TGTGCCATCAGTGGTAAAGCGGGGGTATCCGACGAGCAGTACTTC.

As for this clonotype: A read error may explain this, as a much larger clone is one base away. Lacking the conserved final phenylalanine or tryptophan, this CDR3 likely reflects a read error. The V gene is TRBV7-3, the J gene TRBJ2-1; the match to TRBD1 covers 8 bases. Germline V gene lookup returns CDR1 SGHTA and CDR2 FQGTGA. V dropped 6 bases and J dropped 7; count of bases not matched to a gene: 5. There are 13 residues in the CDR3. The CDR3 nucleotides read TGTGCCAGCAGACAGACAGGGGCGAATGAGCAGTTCCTC. It encodes CASRQTGANEQFL.

The chain links TRBV4-2 to TRBJ1-5; 11 nucleotides agree with TRBD1. CDR1 is LGHNA, CDR2 YNFKEQ, per germline. V was pared by 5 bases and J by 5 bases, with 8 bases of the junction left unmatched. This CDR3 spans 16 amino acids. This chain's CDR3 is CASSSKGDRGYQPQHF. In DNA, the CDR3 is TGTGCCAGCAGCAGCAAAGGGGACAGGGGGTATCAGCCCCAGCATTTT.

In its sample, this clonotype was seen many times. J is TRBJ1-5 and V is TRBV7-2; D is possibly TRBD1 (6 bases). The germline V gene encodes CDR1 SGHTA and CDR2 FQGNSA. This CDR3 region has 14 residues. Trimming cost V 3 bases and J 2 bases, with 8 bases left between them. CDR3 residues: CASSFRQGNQPQHF. The CDR3 DNA follows: TGTGCCAGCAGCTTCCGACAGGGCAATCAGCCCCAGCATTTT.

The rearrangement joins TRBV12-3 or TRBV12-4 to TRBJ2-3, with D unclear. V was clipped by 2 bases and J by 10 bases, with 10 bases between them. The CDR3 has 12 residues. CDR3 DNA sequence: TGTGCCAGCAGTTTACCCCCGTCCCCGCAGTATTTT. Its protein product is CASSLPPSPQYF.

The table lists this clonotype with a few counts. V usage is TRBV14 and J usage is TRBJ2-6; D is unclear. Trimming left V 2 bases short and J 0 bases short, with 11 bases between. This CDR3 contains 17 residues. CDR1 SGHDN and CDR2 FVKESK come from the germline V gene. The CDR3 region has the DNA TGTGCCAGCAGCCAAAGAAGGGCTGACTCTGGGGCCAACGTCCTGACTTTC. Amino acids: CASSQRRADSGANVLTF. Supplemented by reference TRBV14 and TRBJ2-6, the full variable domain reads EAGVTQFPSHSVIEKGQTVTLRCDPISGHDNLYWYRRVMGKEIKFLLHFVKESKQDESGMPNNRFLAERTGGTYSTLKVQPAELEDSGVYFCASSQRRADSGANVLTFGAGSRLTVL.

In this sample, this clonotype turned up many times. The chain uses TRBV18 and TRBJ1-1, with TRBD1 identical over 10 bases. The CDR3 length is 14 residues. Trimming removed 3 bases from V and 4 bases from J; junction bases left unmatched: 2. CDR1 KGHSH and CDR2 LQKENI come from the germline V gene. The CDR3 spells CASSPRDRGTEAFF. CDR3 sequence (DNA): TGTGCCAGCTCACCTCGGGACAGGGGCACTGAAGCTTTCTTT.

The table lists this clonotype with many counts. The chain employs TRBV5-1 and TRBJ1-2; D is unresolved. CDR3 size: 14 residues. Trimming removed 0 bases at V and 7 bases at J, with 13 bases between. Germline V CDR1 and CDR2: SGHRS, YFSETQ. The CDR3 nucleotides read TGCGCCAGCAGCTTGGACACCGAAGGAGGTGGCTACACCTTC. Protein product: CASSLDTEGGGYTF.

This clonotype was seen only a few times. The rearrangement joins TRBV7-9 to TRBJ2-6; 7 nucleotides agree with TRBD1. The germline CDR1 and CDR2 sequences are SEHNR and FQNEAQ (reference sequence). The CDR3 is 17 amino acids. The ends lost 5 bases at V and 1 base at J; junction bases unmatched: 8. The CDR3 DNA is TGTGCCAGCAGCCTTTCAGACAGGGTTTCTGGGGCCAACGTCCTGACTTTC. It specifies CASSLSDRVSGANVLTF.